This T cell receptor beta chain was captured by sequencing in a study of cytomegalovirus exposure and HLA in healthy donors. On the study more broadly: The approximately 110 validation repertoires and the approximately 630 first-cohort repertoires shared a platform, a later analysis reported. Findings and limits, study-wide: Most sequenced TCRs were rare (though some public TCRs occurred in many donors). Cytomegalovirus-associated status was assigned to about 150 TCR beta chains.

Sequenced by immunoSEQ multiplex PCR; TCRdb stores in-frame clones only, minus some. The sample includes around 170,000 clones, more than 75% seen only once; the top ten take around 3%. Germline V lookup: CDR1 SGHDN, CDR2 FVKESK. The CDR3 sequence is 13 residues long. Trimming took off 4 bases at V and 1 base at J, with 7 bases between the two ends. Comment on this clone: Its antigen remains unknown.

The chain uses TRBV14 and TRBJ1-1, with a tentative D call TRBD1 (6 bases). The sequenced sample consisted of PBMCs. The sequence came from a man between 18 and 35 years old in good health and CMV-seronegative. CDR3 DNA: TGTGCCAGCAGCCCGGGACAGAACACTGAAGCTTTCTTT. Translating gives CASSPGQNTEAFF.